One and the same sample provided the 2 T cell receptor beta chains below, sequenced in a study of cytomegalovirus exposure and HLA in healthy donors. 60 Vbeta and 13 Jbeta primers were used in PCR. Assay: immunoSEQ multiplex PCR; the TCRdb copy retains only in-frame clones and omits some. In the table there are over 200,000 clones, 75% to 90% of which are singletons. Material for sequencing was PBMCs. The origin of the receptors is a woman younger than 35 in good health and CMV-seronegative.

The V and J genes are TRBV29-1 and TRBJ1-2; 7 bases fit TRBD1. The CDR3 covers 12 residues. Germline V gene lookup returns CDR1 SQVTM and CDR2 ANQGSEA. J gave up 8 bases and V 3 bases, and 6 bases lay outside the gene matches. CDR3 loop: CSVDRQGEGYTF. CDR3 bases: TGCAGCGTTGACCGCCAGGGGGAGGGCTACACCTTC.

V and J are TRBV7-9 and TRBJ1-6; the D gene is possibly TRBD1 (5 bases). V lost 1 base, J lost 10 bases, and 17 bases lay in between. Looked up from germline, CDR1 is SEHNR and CDR2 is FQNEAQ (reference sequence). There are 16 residues in the CDR3. The CDR3 coding sequence is TGTGCCAGCAGCTTAGTAGTAGGGGCAGGGAACTCACCCCTCCACTTT. Translation gives CASSLVVGAGNSPLHF. The full variable domain, in which reference TRBV7-9 and TRBJ1-6 provide the parts outside the CDR3, is DTGVSQNPRHKITKRGQNVTFRCDPISEHNRLYWYRQTLGQGPEFLTYFQNEAQLEKSRLLSDRFSAERPKGSFSTLEIQRTEQGDSAMYLCASSLVVGAGNSPLHFGNGTRLTVT.